This TCR beta chain appears in the sequencing data of a study of PD-1 blockade in classical Hodgkin lymphoma. Time point here: cycle 4 day 1 (C4D1), after 5 to 7 weeks of nivolumab. In every patient, relapse followed autologous stem cell transplantation, while exposure to brentuximab vedotin differed. To note about this clone: Its antigen is unknown.

Findings and caveats of the study: There was a significant rise in CD4+ TCR diversity by C4D1, with no such rise for CD8+. The repertoire differences lack a defined cause, possibly disease activity or prior therapy. Newly diagnosed patients were reported to exhibit reduced baseline TCR diversity relative to healthy donors.

This CDR3 is 11 amino acids long. The germline CDR1 and CDR2 sequences are WSHSY and SAAADI. The V and J ends lost 10 bases and 10 bases respectively, with 16 bases between them. Clones were sequenced by immunoSEQ multiplex PCR, and TCRdb holds only the in-frame ones, with some missing. The sample carries about 28,000 clones, around three quarters recorded once. The chain recombines TRBV10-2 with TRBJ1-2, with D uncertain. The origin of this receptor is a human donor with classical Hodgkin lymphoma. Sequencing used peripheral blood mononuclear cells (PBMCs), obtained before the fourth cycle of nivolumab. In DNA form, the CDR3 reads TGCGCCACCGGTCCCTCTAACTTCTACACCTTC. Residues: CATGPSNFYTF.